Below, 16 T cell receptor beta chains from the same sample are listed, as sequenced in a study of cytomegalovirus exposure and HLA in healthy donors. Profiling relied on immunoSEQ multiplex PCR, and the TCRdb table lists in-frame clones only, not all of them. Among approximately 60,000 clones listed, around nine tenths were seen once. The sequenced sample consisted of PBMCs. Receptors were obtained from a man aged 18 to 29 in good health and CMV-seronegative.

For the CDR3, the DNA is TGTGCCAGTAGTGTGACAGGGGGCGTAGATACGCAGTATTTT. Encoded protein: CASSVTGGVDTQYF. V is TRBV19 and J is TRBJ2-3, with TRBD1 identical over 10 bases. Germline V gives CDR1 LNHDA, CDR2 SQIVND (reference sequence). With V trimmed by 5 bases and J by 5 bases, 4 bases remained unmatched. CDR3 length equals 14 residues.

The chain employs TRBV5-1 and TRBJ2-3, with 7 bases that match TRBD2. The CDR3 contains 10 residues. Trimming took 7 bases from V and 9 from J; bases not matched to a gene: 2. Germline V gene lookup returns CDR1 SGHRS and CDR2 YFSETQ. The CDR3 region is CASGEGTQYF. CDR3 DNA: TGCGCCAGCGGGGAGGGGACGCAGTATTTT.

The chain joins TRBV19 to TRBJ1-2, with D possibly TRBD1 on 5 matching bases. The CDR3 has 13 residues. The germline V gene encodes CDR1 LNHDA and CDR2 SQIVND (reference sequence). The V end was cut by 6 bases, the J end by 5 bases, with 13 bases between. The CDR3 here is CASSPREGYGYTF. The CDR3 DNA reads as TGTGCCAGTAGCCCACGGGAGGGGTATGGCTACACCTTC.

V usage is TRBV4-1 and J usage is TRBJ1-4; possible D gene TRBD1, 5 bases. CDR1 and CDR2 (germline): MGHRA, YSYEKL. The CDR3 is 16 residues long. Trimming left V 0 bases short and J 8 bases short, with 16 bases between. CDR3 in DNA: TGCGCCAGCAGCCAAGAGCAGTGGACACGGGTCGAAAAACTGTTTTTT. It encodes CASSQEQWTRVEKLFF.

The CDR3 spells CASSISGHEQFF. The CDR3 region has the DNA TGCGCCAGCAGCATTTCCGGTCATGAGCAGTTCTTC. The chain recombines TRBV5-1 with TRBJ2-1; D gene unclear. The CDR3 spans 12 residues. The germline CDR1 and CDR2 sequences are SGHRS and YFSETQ. Trimming removed 4 bases from V and 8 bases from J, with 10 bases in between.

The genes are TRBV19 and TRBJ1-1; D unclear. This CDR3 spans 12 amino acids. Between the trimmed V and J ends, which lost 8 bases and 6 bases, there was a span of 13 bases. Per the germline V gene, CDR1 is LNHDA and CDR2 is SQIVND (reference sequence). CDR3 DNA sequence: TGTGCCAGTCAAAACGCGGGTCCTGAAGCTTTCTTT. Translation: CASQNAGPEAFF.

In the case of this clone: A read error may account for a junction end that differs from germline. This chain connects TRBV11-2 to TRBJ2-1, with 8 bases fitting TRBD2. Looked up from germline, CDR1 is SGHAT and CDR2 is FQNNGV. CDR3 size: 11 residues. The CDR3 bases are TGTGCCAGCAGCTTAGTGCGGGAGGTGATCTTC. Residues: CASSLVREVIF.

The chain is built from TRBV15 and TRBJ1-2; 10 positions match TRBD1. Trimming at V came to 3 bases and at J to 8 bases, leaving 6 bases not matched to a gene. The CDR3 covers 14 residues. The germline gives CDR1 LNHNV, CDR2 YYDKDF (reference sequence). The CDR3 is CATSSHWTGGGYTF. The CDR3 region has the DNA TGTGCCACCAGCAGTCACTGGACAGGGGGAGGCTACACCTTC. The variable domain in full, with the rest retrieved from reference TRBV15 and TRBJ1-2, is DAMVIQNPRYQVTQFGKPVTLSCSQTLNHNVMYWYQQKSSQAPKLLFHYYDKDFNNEADTPDNFQSRRPNTSFCFLDIRSPGLGDTAMYLCATSSHWTGGGYTFGSGTRLTVV.

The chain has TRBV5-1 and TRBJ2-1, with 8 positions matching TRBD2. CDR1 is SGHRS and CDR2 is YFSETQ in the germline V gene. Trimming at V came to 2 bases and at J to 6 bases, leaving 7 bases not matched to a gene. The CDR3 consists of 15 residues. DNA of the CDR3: TGCGCCAGCAGCTTACGGACTAGCACCGGCAATGAGCAGTTCTTC. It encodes CASSLRTSTGNEQFF.

The chain's CDR3 is CASSLMGPYEQYF. The CDR3 DNA reads as TGTGCCAGCAGCTTGATGGGGCCCTACGAGCAGTACTTC. This chain connects TRBV5-4 to TRBJ2-7, with D possibly matching TRBD1 (5 bases). The V and J ends lost 1 base and 2 bases respectively, with 7 bases between them. The CDR3 has 13 amino acids. CDR1 is SGHNT, CDR2 YYREEE, per germline (reference sequence).

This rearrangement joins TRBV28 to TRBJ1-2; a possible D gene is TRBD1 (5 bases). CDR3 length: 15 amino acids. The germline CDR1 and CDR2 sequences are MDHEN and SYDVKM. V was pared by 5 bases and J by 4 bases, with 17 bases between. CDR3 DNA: TGTGCCAGCAGTCCCTCCAGTATAGGGGTCTATGGCTACACCTTC. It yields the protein CASSPSSIGVYGYTF.

The CDR3 sequence is CASSPLRLGTGNTEAFF. The DNA for the CDR3 is TGTGCCAGCAGCCCATTACGCTTGGGGACAGGTAACACTGAAGCTTTCTTT. The chain carries TRBV28 and TRBJ1-1; 8 bases fit TRBD1. Germline assignment: CDR1 MDHEN and CDR2 SYDVKM. The CDR3 runs to 17 residues. V dropped 6 bases and J dropped 2; count of bases not matched to a gene: 14.

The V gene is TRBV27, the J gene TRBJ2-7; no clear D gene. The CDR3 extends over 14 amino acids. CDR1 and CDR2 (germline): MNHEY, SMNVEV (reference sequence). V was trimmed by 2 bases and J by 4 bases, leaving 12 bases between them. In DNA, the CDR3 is TGTGCCAGCAGTTTAGGAGCCACTATTTACGAGCAGTACTTC. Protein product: CASSLGATIYEQYF.

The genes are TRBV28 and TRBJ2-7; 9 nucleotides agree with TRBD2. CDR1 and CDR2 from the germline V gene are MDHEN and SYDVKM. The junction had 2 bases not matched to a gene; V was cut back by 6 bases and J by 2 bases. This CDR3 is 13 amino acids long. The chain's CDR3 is CASSLAGAYEQYF. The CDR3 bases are TGTGCCAGCAGCTTAGCGGGAGCCTACGAGCAGTACTTC.

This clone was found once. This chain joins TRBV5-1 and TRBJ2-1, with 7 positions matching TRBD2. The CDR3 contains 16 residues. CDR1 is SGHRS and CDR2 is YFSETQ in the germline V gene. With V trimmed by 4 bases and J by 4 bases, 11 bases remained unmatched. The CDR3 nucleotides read TGCGCCAGCAGCCGGGGCATCGCTAGCGGTTACAATGAGCAGTTCTTC. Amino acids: CASSRGIASGYNEQFF.

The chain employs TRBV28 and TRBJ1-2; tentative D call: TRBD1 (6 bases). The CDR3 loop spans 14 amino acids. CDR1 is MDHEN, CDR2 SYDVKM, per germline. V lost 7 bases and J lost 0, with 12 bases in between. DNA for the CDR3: TGTGCCAGCACCCGGGGGGGGCCTAACTATGGCTACACCTTC. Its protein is CASTRGGPNYGYTF.